The 11 T cell receptor beta chains below all came from one sample that was sequenced in a study of T cell changes during pregnancy in multiple sclerosis. Profiled with immunoSEQ multiplex PCR; TCRdb holds only in-frame clones, not every one. The table has about 69,000 clones, roughly nine tenths seen once; the top ten hold around 0.3%. The sequencing used CD4+ T cells from peripheral blood mononuclear cells, collected in the third trimester of pregnancy. The receptors originated from a female donor in good health, enrolled as a control in a pregnancy study.

The V and J genes are TRBV19 and TRBJ2-5; 9 positions match TRBD1. V dropped 6 bases and J dropped 5; count of bases not matched to a gene: 4. Germline V CDR1 and CDR2: LNHDA, SQIVND (reference sequence). The CDR3 sequence is 13 residues long. In nucleotides, the CDR3 is TGTGCCAGTAGCCGGACAGGGGCGGAGACCCAGTACTTC. It yields the protein CASSRTGAETQYF. The complete variable domain, with remaining parts taken from reference TRBV19 and TRBJ2-5, reads DGGITQSPKYLFRKEGQNVTLSCEQNLNHDAMYWYRQDPGQGLRLIYYSQIVNDFQKGDIAEGYSVSREKKESFPLTVTSAQKNPTAFYLCASSRTGAETQYFGPGTRLLVL.

This chain connects TRBV4-1 to TRBJ1-1; 9 bases match TRBD1. Germline assignment: CDR1 MGHRA and CDR2 YSYEKL. The CDR3 loop spans 14 amino acids. Trimming cost V 3 bases and J 3 bases; bases outside gene matches: 2. CDR3 DNA sequence: TGCGCCAGCAGCCAGGGACAGGGACACACTGAAGCTTTCTTT. Translated: CASSQGQGHTEAFF.

This clone turned up a few times. The V and J genes are TRBV7-9 and TRBJ1-1; 7 bases match TRBD1. V gave up 5 bases and J gave up 4 bases; unmatched junction bases: 10. This CDR3 spans 15 amino acids. The germline V gene encodes CDR1 SEHNR and CDR2 FQNEAQ (reference sequence). The CDR3 spells CASSRKTGSVTEAFF. The CDR3, as DNA: TGTGCCAGCAGCCGTAAGACAGGGTCGGTCACTGAAGCTTTCTTT. The full variable domain, in which reference TRBV7-9 and TRBJ1-1 provide the parts outside the CDR3, is DTGVSQNPRHKITKRGQNVTFRCDPISEHNRLYWYRQTLGQGPEFLTYFQNEAQLEKSRLLSDRFSAERPKGSFSTLEIQRTEQGDSAMYLCASSRKTGSVTEAFFGQGTRLTVV.

The genes are TRBV7-6 and TRBJ1-1, with unresolved D. Trimming removed 0 bases from V and 1 base from J, with 3 bases in between. Germline loops: CDR1 SGHVS, CDR2 FNYEAQ. The CDR3 has 13 residues. CDR3 in amino acids: CASSLARNTEAFF. The CDR3 nucleotides are TGTGCCAGCAGCTTAGCCAGGAACACTGAAGCTTTCTTT.

The genes are TRBV30 and TRBJ2-7; TRBD1 agrees at 8 bases. This CDR3 is built from 13 residues. J gave up 7 bases and V 4 bases, and 9 bases lay outside the gene matches. From germline, CDR1 is GTSNPN and CDR2 SVGIG (reference sequence). This CDR3 reads CAWKDRAISEQYF. The CDR3 bases are TGTGCCTGGAAGGACAGGGCAATCTCTGAGCAGTACTTC.

The chain combines TRBV6-1 with TRBJ1-6; no firm D call. The CDR3 length is 14 residues. Trimming removed 6 bases from V and 8 bases from J, with 14 bases in between. CDR1 and CDR2 (germline): MNHNS, SASEGT. CDR3 sequence reads: CASSSGIQYSPLHF. CDR3 bases: TGTGCCAGCAGCTCCGGGATCCAATATTCACCCCTCCACTTT.

The gene calls are TRBV27 and TRBJ1-1; D is ambiguous. The CDR3 is 16 amino acids. Germline V CDR1 and CDR2: MNHEY, SMNVEV (reference sequence). The V gene lost 6 bases and the J gene lost 5 bases, with 22 bases spanning the gap. The CDR3 here is CASRTTGGEWYTEAFF. The DNA of the CDR3 is TGTGCCAGCAGAACCACGGGTGGTGAGTGGTATACTGAAGCTTTCTTT.

The gene calls are TRBV6-5 and TRBJ2-1, with D tentatively TRBD1 (5 bases). The CDR3 contains 15 residues. V was cut by 5 bases and J by 1 base, with 12 bases left in between. Germline CDR1 reads MNHEY; CDR2 reads SVGAGI. The CDR3, as DNA: TGTGCCAGCAGTCCCCAGGGAAGGTCCTACAATGAGCAGTTCTTC. Encoded protein: CASSPQGRSYNEQFF.

The genes are TRBV28 and TRBJ2-7; 10 positions agree with TRBD1. This CDR3 has 16 residues. Per germline, CDR1 MDHEN and CDR2 SYDVKM. V was clipped by 3 bases and J by 2 bases; unmatched bases: 7. The CDR3 nucleotides are TGTGCCAGCAGTTTTGGATCCGGGACAGGGGCCTACGAGCAGTACTTC. The encoded protein is CASSFGSGTGAYEQYF.

The chain is built from TRBV7-3 and TRBJ2-3, with TRBD1 matching 7 bases. The length of the CDR3 is 15 residues. J was trimmed by 0 bases and V by 2 bases; bases with no gene match: 2. Germline CDR1 reads SGHTA; CDR2 reads FQGTGA. The CDR3 region is CASSLWGQSTDTQYF. CDR3 DNA: TGTGCCAGCAGCTTATGGGGACAGAGCACAGATACGCAGTATTTT.

This clone was observed a single time. This chain connects TRBV20-1 to TRBJ2-1; perhaps TRBD2 as D (8 bases). From germline, CDR1 is DFQATT and CDR2 SNEGSKA (reference sequence). The CDR3 loop spans 10 amino acids. V gave up 7 bases and J gave up 12 bases, with 13 bases separating them. For the CDR3, the DNA is TGCAGTGTCCGGGAGGGGGCGCAGTTCTTC. This gives the protein CSVREGAQFF.